The 28 T cell receptor beta chains reported below all come from one sample, sequenced in a study of OX40 agonist ivuxolimab in advanced cancers. Profiling relied on immunoSEQ multiplex PCR, and the TCRdb table lists in-frame clones only, not all of them. In the table there are fewer than 70,000 clones, around nine tenths of which are singletons. The sample consisted of CD4+ or CD8+ T cells sorted from blood, taken in a trial of the OX40 agonist ivuxolimab. Receptor source: an adult with an advanced solid tumor such as melanoma, head and neck, liver or kidney cancer.

This chain connects TRBV6-1 to TRBJ1-2; 9 bases are a match to TRBD1. This CDR3 is 14 amino acids long. Trimming took 3 bases from V and 8 from J; bases not matched to a gene: 7. Per the germline V gene, CDR1 is MNHNS and CDR2 is SASEGT. The CDR3 loop reads CASSDNRGLGGYTF. In DNA, the CDR3 is TGTGCCAGCAGTGATAACAGGGGGCTCGGGGGCTACACCTTC.

The chain combines TRBV5-1 with TRBJ2-5, with 13 bases matching TRBD2. Germline V gene lookup returns CDR1 SGHRS and CDR2 YFSETQ. The CDR3 is 15 amino acids. The V segment lost 5 bases and the J segment 3 bases; nucleotides outside the gene matches: 4. CDR3 region: CASSLTSGREETQYF. CDR3 bases: TGCGCCAGCAGTTTAACTAGCGGGAGGGAAGAGACCCAGTACTTC.

The CDR3 sequence is CASSLALNYGYTF. The CDR3 DNA reads TGTGCCAGCAGCTTAGCTCTTAACTATGGCTACACCTTC. The chain recombines TRBV13 with TRBJ1-2; D is uncertain. The CDR3 has 13 residues. Trimming removed 1 base from V and 1 base from J, with 4 bases in between. The V gene's germline CDR1 is PRHDT and CDR2 FYEKMQ (reference sequence).

This sequence joins TRBV30 and TRBJ1-2, with 8 positions matching TRBD1. There are 12 residues in the CDR3. Germline V CDR1 and CDR2: GTSNPN, SVGIG (reference sequence). V gave up 2 bases and J gave up 11 bases; unmatched junction bases: 7. CDR3 sequence reads: CAWSPTGETYTF. CDR3 nucleotide sequence: TGTGCCTGGAGTCCGACAGGGGAAACTTACACCTTC.

V gene TRBV5-1 combines with J gene TRBJ2-2, with D maybe TRBD1 (5 bases). Germline values: CDR1 SGHRS, CDR2 YFSETQ. CDR3 size: 13 residues. V was pared by 3 bases and J by 3 bases, with 6 bases between. CDR3 amino acids: CASSSTDTGELFF. In nucleotides, the CDR3 is TGCGCCAGCAGCTCGACAGACACCGGGGAGCTGTTTTTT.

This clone is a singleton in its sample. V gene TRBV1 combines with J gene TRBJ2-2; the table's TRBD2 call for D was not verified on the DNA. TRBV1 is termed a pseudogene. CDR3 length equals 16 residues. The CDR3 is CTSSQAGREDTGELFF. The CDR3 coding sequence is TGCACCAGCAGCCAAGCGGGCCGGGAGGACACCGGGGAGCTGTTTTTT.

This clone was observed a single time. This chain joins TRBV2 and TRBJ2-5, with unresolved D. This CDR3 is built from 14 residues. Trimming removed 7 bases from V and 2 bases from J, with 14 bases in between. The germline V gene has CDR1 SNHLY and CDR2 FYNNEI. CDR3 amino acids: CASNWRGSQETQYF. DNA of the CDR3: TGTGCCAGCAACTGGAGAGGCAGTCAAGAGACCCAGTACTTC.

This chain joins TRBV2 and TRBJ2-4; D possibly matches TRBD1 or TRBD2 (6 bases each). V was shortened by 6 bases and J by 1 base, with 10 bases between the two germline ends. The germline V gene encodes CDR1 SNHLY and CDR2 FYNNEI. This CDR3 has 14 residues. The CDR3, as DNA: TGTGCCAGCAGATGGGGGGCGGCCAAAAACATTCAGTACTTC. The encoded protein is CASRWGAAKNIQYF.

The chain is built from TRBV2 and TRBJ2-1; D unclear. The CDR3 consists of 15 residues. V was trimmed by 5 bases and J by 0 bases, leaving 11 bases between them. Per germline, CDR1 SNHLY and CDR2 FYNNEI. Here the CDR3 reads CASSPRRGSYNEQFF. The CDR3, as DNA: TGTGCCAGCAGTCCGAGAAGAGGCTCCTACAATGAGCAGTTCTTC.

The chain combines TRBV29-1 with TRBJ1-1, with 12 bases that match TRBD1. The CDR3 contains 14 residues. With 1 base clipped from V and 4 bases from J, the junction kept 1 base outside the gene matches. Germline lookup yields CDR1 SQVTM and CDR2 ANQGSEA. CDR3 region: CSVEGDRGPTEAFF. DNA of the CDR3: TGCAGCGTTGAAGGGGACAGGGGGCCCACTGAAGCTTTCTTT. The full variable domain, its missing parts supplied by reference TRBV29-1 and TRBJ1-1, is SAVISQKPSRDICQRGTSLTIQCQVDSQVTMMFWYRQQPGQSLTLIATANQGSEATYESGFVIDKFPISRPNLTFSTLTVSNMSPEDSSIYLCSVEGDRGPTEAFFGQGTRLTVV.

This chain uses TRBV11-3 with TRBJ1-2, with D hard to call. V was cut by 3 bases and J by 4 bases, with 9 bases left in between. The germline V gene encodes CDR1 SGHNT and CDR2 YENEEA. The length of the CDR3 is 13 residues. The CDR3 region is CASSFGKIYGYTF. For the CDR3, the DNA is TGTGCCAGCAGCTTCGGCAAGATCTATGGCTACACCTTC.

A note on this clone: One junction end disagrees with the germline gene, perhaps due to a read error. The rearrangement joins TRBV2 to TRBJ2-7; TRBD2 matches at 13 bases. CDR3 length: 16 amino acids. Germline loops: CDR1 SNHLY, CDR2 FYNNEI. CDR3 in amino acids: CASSEEGGLAGPRADF. The DNA for the CDR3 is TGTGCCAGCAGTGAAGAAGGGGGACTAGCGGGACCCCGAGCGGACTTC.

The chain combines TRBV5-6 with TRBJ2-1; 7 positions agree with TRBD1. The V and J ends lost 4 bases and 3 bases, in that order; junction bases with no gene match: 10. The CDR3 sequence is 16 residues long. Germline values: CDR1 SGHDT, CDR2 YYEEEE. The DNA for the CDR3 is TGTGCCAGCAGCACCCTTGGACAGGTTAACTACAATGAGCAGTTCTTC. Its protein product is CASSTLGQVNYNEQFF.

The chain has TRBV5-1 and TRBJ2-3, with D possibly TRBD2 on 6 matching bases. The germline V gene encodes CDR1 SGHRS and CDR2 YFSETQ. Trimming stripped 7 bases from V and 2 bases from J, with 11 bases between. The CDR3 length is 13 residues. CDR3 nucleotides: TGCGCCAGCCACCGGGGGATCACAGATACGCAGTATTTT. Translation: CASHRGITDTQYF.

The CDR3 DNA follows: TGTGCCAGCTCGGAGCGAAAGGGAGGTACGCAGTATTTT. It specifies CASSERKGGTQYF. The chain links TRBV6-1 to TRBJ2-3, with D perhaps TRBD2 (6 bases). Trimming removed 8 bases at V and 8 bases at J, with 17 bases between. The CDR3 is made up of 13 amino acids. CDR1 MNHNS and CDR2 SASEGT come from the germline V gene.

The rearrangement links TRBV27 to TRBJ2-7; 9 bases map to TRBD1. The CDR3 contains 15 residues. Germline V gene lookup returns CDR1 MNHEY and CDR2 SMNVEV (reference sequence). V lost 8 bases, J lost 0 bases, and 8 bases stayed unmatched. In DNA form, the CDR3 reads TGTGCCAGCGGGCCCCGGGACAGGGTCTCCTACGAGCAGTACTTC. This codes for CASGPRDRVSYEQYF.

This rearrangement joins TRBV4-1 to TRBJ2-3, with D perhaps TRBD1 (6 bases). From germline, CDR1 is MGHRA and CDR2 YSYEKL. Trimming left V 4 bases short and J 8 bases short, with 19 bases between. The CDR3 is 15 residues long. The CDR3 region has the DNA TGCGCCAGCAGCCGGGGGCTGGGGGTTCAGGGTACGCAGTATTTT. Residues: CASSRGLGVQGTQYF.

This sequence joins TRBV6-1 and TRBJ2-5; TRBD1 is a possible D gene (6 bases). With 6 bases removed from V and 2 bases from J, the gap between germline ends came to 16 bases. Germline V CDR1 and CDR2: MNHNS, SASEGT. The CDR3 runs to 15 residues. The CDR3 is CASRKNRVIQETQYF. Written as DNA, the CDR3 is TGTGCCAGCAGAAAAAACAGGGTAATACAAGAGACCCAGTACTTC.

V and J are TRBV28 and TRBJ2-7, with 8 bases lining up with TRBD2. Germline CDR1 MDHEN, CDR2 SYDVKM. The length of the CDR3 is 15 residues. V lost 6 bases and J lost 6; bases outside the gene matches: 13. The CDR3 region has the DNA TGTGCCAGCAGGCCACCCCGGAGCGGGAGTCGCGAGCAGTACTTC. Its protein is CASRPPRSGSREQYF.

This clone is a singleton in its sample. V gene TRBV28 combines with J gene TRBJ2-5; D is ambiguous. V lost 5 bases and J lost 5, with 18 bases in between. CDR1 is MDHEN, CDR2 SYDVKM, per germline. CDR3 length: 15 amino acids. CDR3 bases: TGTGCCAGCAGTAGCCCTAGTTTGGGGTCCGAGACCCAGTACTTC. Translation: CASSSPSLGSETQYF.

The table lists this clone with a count of one. This sequence joins TRBV9 and TRBJ2-7, with 11 bases matching TRBD2. This CDR3 is 15 amino acids long. The V segment lost 0 bases and the J segment 3 bases; nucleotides outside the gene matches: 2. Germline values: CDR1 SGDLS, CDR2 YYNGEE. The CDR3 region has the DNA TGTGCCAGCAGCGTAGAACTAGCGGGAGTCTACGAGCAGTACTTC. This gives the protein CASSVELAGVYEQYF.

The chain employs TRBV19 and TRBJ2-1; TRBD1 or TRBD2 may be the D gene (8 bases each). Germline CDR1 LNHDA, CDR2 SQIVND (reference sequence). CDR3 size: 16 residues. V was pared by 10 bases and J by 4 bases, with 23 bases between. The CDR3 loop is CATTGGREVSYNEQFF. The CDR3 DNA is TGTGCCACTACAGGGGGGCGGGAGGTCTCGTACAATGAGCAGTTCTTC.

The chain is built from TRBV15 and TRBJ1-4; D call uncertain. The CDR3 has 15 residues. The germline CDR1 and CDR2 sequences are LNHNV and YYDKDF (reference sequence). V was trimmed by 0 bases and J by 8 bases, leaving 13 bases between them. CDR3 nucleotide sequence: TGTGCCACCAGCAGAGACCCCGCGGACCGAGAAAAACTGTTTTTT. It codes for CATSRDPADREKLFF.

V is TRBV4-2 and J is TRBJ2-2, with 10 bases matching TRBD2. This CDR3 has 18 residues. With 3 bases clipped from V and 2 bases from J, the junction kept 9 bases outside the gene matches. Germline assignment: CDR1 LGHNA and CDR2 YNFKEQ. In DNA, the CDR3 is TGTGCCAGCAGCCAGGGGGCTATAGCGGGAGGAAACACCGGGGAGCTGTTTTTT. Its protein is CASSQGAIAGGNTGELFF.

The chain is built from TRBV19 and TRBJ1-1; D is perhaps TRBD1 (5 bases). The V end lost 7 bases, the J end lost 0 bases, and 9 bases lay between the germline ends. The CDR3 sequence is 13 residues long. Germline CDR1 LNHDA, CDR2 SQIVND (reference sequence). The CDR3 sequence is CASTQGLNTEAFF. DNA of the CDR3: TGTGCCAGTACCCAGGGTTTGAACACTGAAGCTTTCTTT.

The CDR3 loop is CASSFGLAGVRDTQYF. The CDR3 bases are TGTGCCAGCAGCTTCGGGCTAGCGGGAGTGAGAGATACGCAGTATTTT. The V and J genes are TRBV11-3 and TRBJ2-3; 10 bases are a match to TRBD2. The germline V gene has CDR1 SGHNT and CDR2 YENEEA. The V and J ends lost 3 bases and 5 bases, in that order; junction bases with no gene match: 8. CDR3 length: 16 residues.

This chain connects TRBV4-1 to TRBJ1-1; 10 bases are a match to TRBD1. This CDR3 has 15 residues. The J segment lost 1 base and the V segment lost 3 bases, leaving 2 bases of the junction unmatched. Germline loops: CDR1 MGHRA, CDR2 YSYEKL. This CDR3 reads CASSQGDRGNTEAFF. The DNA for the CDR3 is TGCGCCAGCAGCCAGGGGGACAGGGGGAACACTGAAGCTTTCTTT.

This clone was detected only once. The chain is built from TRBV11-2 and TRBJ2-7; D not certain. The CDR3 is 14 amino acids. Germline-derived CDR1 and CDR2 are SGHAT and FQNNGV. Between the trimmed V and J ends, which lost 5 bases and 5 bases, there was a span of 16 bases. CDR3 nucleotide sequence: TGTGCCAGCAGCCCATCTGTCCCCGTCCACGAGCAGTACTTC. This gives the protein CASSPSVPVHEQYF.